This passage covers 9 T cell receptor beta chains from one sample sequenced in a study of blood T cell repertoires in COVID-19. The assay was immunoSEQ multiplex PCR, and TCRdb's table has in-frame clones only and misses some. The table has 350,000 to 450,000 clones, 80% to 95% seen once. Sequencing was performed on PBMCs or T cells enriched from blood (not recorded which). Source of these receptors: a woman in her thirties or forties who had been exposed to COVID-19.

CDR3 loop: CASSQGAGSPLHF. CDR3 nucleotide sequence: TGCGCCAGCAGTCAGGGGGCAGGTTCACCCCTCCACTTT. The chain joins TRBV5-1 to TRBJ1-6; 8 bases fit TRBD1. The CDR3 totals 13 residues. The germline gives CDR1 SGHRS, CDR2 YFSETQ. V dropped 5 bases and J dropped 9; count of bases not matched to a gene: 4.

V usage is TRBV7-9 and J usage is TRBJ1-1; 7 bases agree with TRBD1. The CDR3 is made up of 14 amino acids. The junction had 13 bases not matched to a gene; V was cut back by 5 bases and J by 10 bases. Germline-derived CDR1 and CDR2 are SEHNR and FQNEAQ (reference sequence). The CDR3 here is CASSTPGQPGGAFF. The DNA for the CDR3 is TGTGCCAGCAGCACTCCTGGACAGCCAGGGGGAGCTTTCTTT.

This chain uses TRBV7-2 with TRBJ1-1; tentatively, D is TRBD1 (6 bases). Deletions cut 0 bases from V and 4 bases from J, with 15 bases between. The CDR3 length is 16 residues. Per germline, CDR1 SGHTA and CDR2 FQGNSA. DNA of the CDR3: TGTGCCAGCAGCTTAGCGGCGGGGGGCCGGAGCACTGAAGCTTTCTTT. The encoded protein is CASSLAAGGRSTEAFF. The full variable domain, in which reference TRBV7-2 and TRBJ1-1 provide the parts outside the CDR3, is GAGVSQSPSNKVTEKGKDVELRCDPISGHTALYWYRQSLGQGLEFLIYFQGNSAPDKSGLPSDRFSAERTGGSVSTLTIQRTQQEDSAVYLCASSLAAGGRSTEAFFGQGTRLTVV.

This sequence joins TRBV7-2 and TRBJ2-1; TRBD1 aligns across 7 bases. Per germline, CDR1 SGHTA and CDR2 FQGNSA. V gave up 1 base and J gave up 7 bases; unmatched junction bases: 13. The length of the CDR3 is 17 residues. CDR3 DNA sequence: TGTGCCAGCAGCTTAGAAGGGGGCCTATCCCCTAGAAATGAGCAGTTCTTC. It encodes CASSLEGGLSPRNEQFF.

This rearrangement joins TRBV5-6 to TRBJ1-1; 7 positions match TRBD1. Germline assignment: CDR1 SGHDT and CDR2 YYEEEE. The CDR3 length is 14 residues. With V trimmed by 2 bases and J by 6 bases, 7 bases remained unmatched. Here the CDR3 DNA reads TGTGCCAGCAGCTTAGACAGGGTAAGAGCTGAAGCTTTCTTT. This codes for CASSLDRVRAEAFF.

In the case of this clone: One junction end disagrees with the germline gene, perhaps due to a read error. The gene calls are TRBV11-3 and TRBJ2-7, with 7 bases fitting TRBD2. The germline CDR1 and CDR2 sequences are SGHNT and YENEEA. The CDR3 is 14 amino acids. The CDR3 bases are TGTGCCAGCAGTCCCGGACTAGTGTCCTCCGAGCAGTACTTC. It is translated as CASSPGLVSSEQYF.

CDR3 DNA sequence: TGCGCCAGCAGCTTGGAGGGGACAGGAAATCAGCCCCAGCATTTT. Protein product: CASSLEGTGNQPQHF. This chain uses TRBV5-1 with TRBJ1-5; TRBD1 matches at 8 bases. There are 15 residues in the CDR3. Germline CDR1 SGHRS, CDR2 YFSETQ. V was clipped by 0 bases and J by 4 bases; unmatched bases: 3.

V usage is TRBV6-4 and J usage is TRBJ1-6; TRBD1 agrees at 8 bases. CDR3 size: 14 residues. Germline V CDR1 and CDR2: MRHNA, SNTAGT. With V trimmed by 6 bases and J by 11 bases, 9 bases remained unmatched. CDR3 sequence (DNA): TGTGCCAGCAGCGCCGGGACAGGCTCGGCACCCCTCCACTTT. As protein: CASSAGTGSAPLHF.

This clone was seen just once. The V call is TRBV18, the J call TRBJ1-1; 7 bases map to TRBD1. Germline CDR1 KGHSH, CDR2 LQKENI. The length of the CDR3 is 17 residues. Trimming removed 2 bases from V and 0 bases from J; junction bases left unmatched: 9. The CDR3 sequence is CASSPLEGARMNTEAFF. The CDR3 region has the DNA TGTGCCAGCTCACCATTAGAGGGGGCTAGAATGAACACTGAAGCTTTCTTT. Full variable domain (missing parts from reference TRBV18 and TRBJ1-1): NAGVMQNPRHLVRRRGQEARLRCSPMKGHSHVYWYRQLPEEGLKFMVYLQKENIIDESGMPKERFSAEFPKEGPSILRIQQVVRGDSAAYFCASSPLEGARMNTEAFFGQGTRLTVV.